Below, 5 T cell receptor beta chains from the same sample are listed, as sequenced in a study of metastatic and nonmetastatic thyroid tumors. All patients reached thyroid surgery having received no treatment beforehand. With MiXCR, TCRdb reprocessed the PCR reads. This table holds roughly 81,000 clones, less than 10% found once. Sequenced input: blood. These receptors were collected from a female donor with papillary thyroid cancer or a benign thyroid nodule (not recorded which). Some clones in this sample may be carry-over from other donors' samples.

The J gene is TRBJ2-1, the V gene TRBV6-5, with D perhaps assigned TRBD1 or TRBD2 (6 bases each). Trimming left V 7 bases short and J 8 bases short, with 24 bases between. In germline, CDR1 is MNHEY, CDR2 SVGAGI. The CDR3 extends over 16 amino acids. In DNA, the CDR3 is TGTGCCAGCACCCTAGGGGGGTACATCGGCATCGATGAGCAGTTCTTC. This encodes CASTLGGYIGIDEQFF.

A few counts support this clone. Germline and junction disagree at one end, which may indicate a read error. The chain recombines TRBV24-1 with TRBJ1-4; the D gene is possibly TRBD1 (5 bases). The length of the CDR3 is 16 residues. Germline loops: CDR1 KGHDR, CDR2 SFDVKD. The CDR3 sequence: CVTNHRKPATNEKLFF. The CDR3 coding sequence is TGTGTCACCAATCACAGGAAACCCGCAACTAATGAAAAACTGTTTTTT.

This clone has ten or more counts. The chain uses TRBV9 and TRBJ2-6; D is unresolved. The germline CDR1 and CDR2 sequences are SGDLS and YYNGEE. V shed 4 bases and J shed 0 bases, with 11 bases lying between them. The CDR3 is made up of 16 amino acids. This chain's CDR3 is CASSSSTSSGANVLTF. For the CDR3, the DNA is TGTGCCAGCAGCTCATCGACAAGCTCTGGGGCCAACGTCCTGACTTTC.

This rearrangement joins TRBV5-5 to TRBJ2-3; D remains ambiguous. This CDR3 comprises 18 residues. Trimming took off 0 bases at V and 0 bases at J, with 17 bases between the two ends. The germline CDR1 and CDR2 sequences are SGHKS and YYEKEE (reference sequence). CDR3 sequence: CASSLVSKRDWSTDTQYF. The CDR3, as DNA: TGTGCCAGCAGCTTGGTCTCCAAAAGAGACTGGAGCACAGATACGCAGTATTTT.

This clone was recorded at least ten times. The chain recombines TRBV27 with TRBJ2-3; D ambiguous. Trimming took 6 bases from V and 0 from J, leaving 4 bases between them. The CDR3 is 12 amino acids. Germline assignment: CDR1 MNHEY and CDR2 SMNVEV (reference sequence). CDR3 region: CASRFSTDTQYF. The DNA for the CDR3 is TGTGCCAGCAGATTTAGCACAGATACGCAGTATTTT.